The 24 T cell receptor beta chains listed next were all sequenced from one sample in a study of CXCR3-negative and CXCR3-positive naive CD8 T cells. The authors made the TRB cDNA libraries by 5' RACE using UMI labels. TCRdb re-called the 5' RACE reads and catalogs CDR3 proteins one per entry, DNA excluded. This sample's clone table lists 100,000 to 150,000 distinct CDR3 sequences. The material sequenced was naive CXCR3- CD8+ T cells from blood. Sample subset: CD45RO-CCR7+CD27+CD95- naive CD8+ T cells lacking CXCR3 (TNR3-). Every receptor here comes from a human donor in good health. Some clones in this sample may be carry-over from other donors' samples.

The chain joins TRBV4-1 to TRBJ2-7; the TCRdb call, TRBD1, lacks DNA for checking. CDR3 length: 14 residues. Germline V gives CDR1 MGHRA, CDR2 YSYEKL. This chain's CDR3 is CASSQDKDRAEQYF.

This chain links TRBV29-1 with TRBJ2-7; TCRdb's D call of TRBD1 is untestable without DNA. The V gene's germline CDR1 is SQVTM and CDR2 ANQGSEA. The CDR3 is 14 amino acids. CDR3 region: CSVGGRMMGDEQYF.

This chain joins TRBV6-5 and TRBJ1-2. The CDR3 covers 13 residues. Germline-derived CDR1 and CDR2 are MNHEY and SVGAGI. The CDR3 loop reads CASSSGRPYGYTF.

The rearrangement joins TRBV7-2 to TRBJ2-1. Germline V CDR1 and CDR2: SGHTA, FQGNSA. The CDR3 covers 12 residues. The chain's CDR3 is CASMGSNNEQFF.

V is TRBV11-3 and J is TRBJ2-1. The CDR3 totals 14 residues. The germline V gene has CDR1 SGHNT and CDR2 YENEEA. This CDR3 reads CASSRQSSYNEQFF.

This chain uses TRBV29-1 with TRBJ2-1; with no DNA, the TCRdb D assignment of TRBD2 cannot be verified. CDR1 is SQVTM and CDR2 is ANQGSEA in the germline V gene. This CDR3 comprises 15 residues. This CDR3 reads CSVVISGVLANEQFF.

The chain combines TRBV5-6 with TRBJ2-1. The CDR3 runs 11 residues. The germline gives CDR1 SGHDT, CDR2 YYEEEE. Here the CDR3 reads CASSLQEEQFF. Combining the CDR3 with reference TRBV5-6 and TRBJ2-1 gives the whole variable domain DAGVTQSPTHLIKTRGQQVTLRCSPKSGHDTVSWYQQALGQGPQFIFQYYEEEERQRGNFPDRFSGHQFPNYSSELNVNALLLGDSALYLCASSLQEEQFFGPGTRLTVL.

The CDR3 region is CASSQGTGKQFF. The rearrangement joins TRBV4-1 to TRBJ2-1; the TCRdb call, TRBD1, lacks DNA for checking. The CDR3 loop spans 12 amino acids. Germline CDR1 and CDR2: MGHRA and YSYEKL.

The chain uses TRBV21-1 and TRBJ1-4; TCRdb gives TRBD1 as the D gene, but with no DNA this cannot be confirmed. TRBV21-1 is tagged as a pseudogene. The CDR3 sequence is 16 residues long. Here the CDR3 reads CASSKKPDRDGKKLFF.

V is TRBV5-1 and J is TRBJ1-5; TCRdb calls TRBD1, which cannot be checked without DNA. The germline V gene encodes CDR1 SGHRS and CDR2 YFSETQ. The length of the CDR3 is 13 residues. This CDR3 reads CASSPTPGQPQHF.

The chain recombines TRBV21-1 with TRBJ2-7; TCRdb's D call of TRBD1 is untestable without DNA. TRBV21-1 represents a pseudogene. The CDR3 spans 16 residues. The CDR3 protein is CASSKTGDRGRYEQYF.

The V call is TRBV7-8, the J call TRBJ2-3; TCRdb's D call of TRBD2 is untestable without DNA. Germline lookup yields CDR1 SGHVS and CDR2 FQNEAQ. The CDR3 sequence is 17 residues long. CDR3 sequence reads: CASSLVRLAESTDTQYF.

The CDR3 region is CATSLGQGSNQPQHF. This chain connects TRBV19 to TRBJ1-5; absent DNA, TCRdb's TRBD1 call cannot be checked. Germline V gene sequence: CDR1 LNHDA, CDR2 SQIVND (reference sequence). The CDR3 sequence is 15 residues long.

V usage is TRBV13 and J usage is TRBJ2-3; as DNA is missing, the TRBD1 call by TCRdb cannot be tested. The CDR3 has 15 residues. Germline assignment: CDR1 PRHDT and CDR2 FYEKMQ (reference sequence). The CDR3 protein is CASSYRGPQGDTQYF.

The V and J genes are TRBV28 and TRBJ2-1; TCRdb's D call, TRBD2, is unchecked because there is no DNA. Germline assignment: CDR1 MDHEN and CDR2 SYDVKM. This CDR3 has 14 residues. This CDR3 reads CASSFSGDSSEQFF.

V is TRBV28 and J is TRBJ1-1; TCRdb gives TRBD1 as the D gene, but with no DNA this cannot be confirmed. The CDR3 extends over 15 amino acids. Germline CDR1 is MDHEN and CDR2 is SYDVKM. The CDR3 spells CASSLYRAGAGEAFF.

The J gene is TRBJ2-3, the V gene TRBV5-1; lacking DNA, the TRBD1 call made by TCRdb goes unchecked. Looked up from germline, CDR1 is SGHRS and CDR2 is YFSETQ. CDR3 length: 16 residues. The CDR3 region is CASSLEVRTPTDTQYF. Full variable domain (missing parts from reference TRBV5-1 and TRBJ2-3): KAGVTQTPRYLIKTRGQQVTLSCSPISGHRSVSWYQQTPGQGLQFLFEYFSETQRNKGNFPGRFSGRQFSNSRSEMNVSTLELGDSALYLCASSLEVRTPTDTQYFGPGTRLTVL.

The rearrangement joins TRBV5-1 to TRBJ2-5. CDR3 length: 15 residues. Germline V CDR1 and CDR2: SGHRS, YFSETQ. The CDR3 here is CASSLGERGFETQYF. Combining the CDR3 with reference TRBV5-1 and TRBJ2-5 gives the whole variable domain KAGVTQTPRYLIKTRGQQVTLSCSPISGHRSVSWYQQTPGQGLQFLFEYFSETQRNKGNFPGRFSGRQFSNSRSEMNVSTLELGDSALYLCASSLGERGFETQYFGPGTRLLVL.

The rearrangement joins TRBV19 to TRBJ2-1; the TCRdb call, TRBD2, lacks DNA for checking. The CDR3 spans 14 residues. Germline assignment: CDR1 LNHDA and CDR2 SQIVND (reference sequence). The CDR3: CASSMATSYNEQFF.

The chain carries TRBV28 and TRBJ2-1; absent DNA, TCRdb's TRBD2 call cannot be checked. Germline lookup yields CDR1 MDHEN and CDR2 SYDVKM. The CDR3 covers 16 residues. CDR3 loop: CASSLCTSGGACEQFF.

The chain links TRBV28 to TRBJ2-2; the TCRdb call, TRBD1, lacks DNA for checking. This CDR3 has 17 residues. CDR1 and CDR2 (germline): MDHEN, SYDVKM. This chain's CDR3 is CASSFPSETENTGELFF.

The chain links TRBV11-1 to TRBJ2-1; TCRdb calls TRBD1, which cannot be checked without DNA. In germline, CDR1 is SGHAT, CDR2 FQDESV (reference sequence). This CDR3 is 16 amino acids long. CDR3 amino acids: CASSLGGRDHYDEQFF.

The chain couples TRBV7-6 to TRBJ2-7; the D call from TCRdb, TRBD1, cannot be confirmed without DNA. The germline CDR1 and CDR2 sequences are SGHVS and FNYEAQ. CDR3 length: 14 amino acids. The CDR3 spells CASSLSHGGYEQYF.

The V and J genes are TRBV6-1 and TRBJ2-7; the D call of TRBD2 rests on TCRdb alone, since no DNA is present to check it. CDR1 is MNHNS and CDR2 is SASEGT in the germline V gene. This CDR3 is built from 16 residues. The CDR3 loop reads CASSAPSSGTSYEQYF.